The 31 T cell receptor beta chains listed next were all sequenced from one sample in a study of T cell responses to AZD1222 COVID-19 vaccine. Assay: immunoSEQ multiplex PCR; the TCRdb copy retains only in-frame clones and omits some. The sample holds roughly 70,000 clones, around 82% seen once. Specimen: peripheral blood, collected on day 0 of AZD1222 vaccination. Receptors originate from an adult in good health.

Details on this clone: This sample includes further DNA sequences coding for the same CDR3. The J gene is TRBJ1-1, the V gene TRBV4-3; D is perhaps TRBD1 (5 bases). Trimming took 0 bases from V and 3 from J, leaving 11 bases between them. The germline V gene encodes CDR1 LGHNA and CDR2 YSLEER. The CDR3 runs 15 residues. CDR3 amino acids: CASSQDPGQYTEAFF. CDR3 in DNA: TGCGCCAGCAGCCAAGATCCGGGGCAGTACACTGAAGCTTTCTTT.

This rearrangement joins TRBV7-6 to TRBJ1-4; no reliable D call. Trimming shortened V by 1 base and J by 8 bases, and 11 bases separated the two germline ends. This CDR3 contains 14 residues. Looked up from germline, CDR1 is SGHVS and CDR2 is FNYEAQ. The chain's CDR3 is CASSLELGLEKLFF. DNA of the CDR3: TGTGCCAGCAGCTTAGAATTGGGGTTGGAAAAACTGTTTTTT.

This chain uses TRBV10-3 with TRBJ2-1; 10 bases line up with TRBD2. The CDR3 has 15 amino acids. The germline CDR1 and CDR2 sequences are ENHRY and SYGVKD. The trim removed 5 bases at V and 3 bases at J, leaving 4 bases unmatched. CDR3: CAISRTSGLYNEQFF. The CDR3 DNA follows: TGTGCCATCAGTAGGACTAGCGGACTCTACAATGAGCAGTTCTTC.

This chain uses TRBV7-2 with TRBJ2-3; 12 bases align to TRBD2. The trim removed 5 bases at V and 4 bases at J, leaving 10 bases unmatched. The CDR3 has 17 amino acids. CDR1 SGHTA and CDR2 FQGNSA come from the germline V gene. The CDR3 here is CASSPRTSGALSDTQYF. The CDR3 nucleotides are TGTGCCAGCAGCCCCCGGACTAGCGGGGCTTTGTCAGATACGCAGTATTTT.

Regarding this clone: Relative to the germline gene, one junction end is altered; a read error may explain this. The J gene is TRBJ1-1, the V gene TRBV6-1; TRBD1 might be the D (6 bases). The CDR3 runs to 11 residues. The germline gives CDR1 MNHNS, CDR2 SASEGT. CDR3 nucleotide sequence: TGTGCCAGCAGTGAAGGGGGGGCCGGGGTCTTT. Amino acid sequence: CASSEGGAGVF.

The chain is built from TRBV21-1 and TRBJ2-1. TRBV21-1 corresponds to a pseudogene. The CDR3 extends over 17 amino acids. The CDR3 protein is CASSKDGPKCSYNEQFF. DNA of the CDR3: TGTGCCAGCAGCAAAGATGGTCCGAAATGCTCCTACAATGAGCAGTTCTTC.

This chain uses TRBV6-5 with TRBJ1-2, with 7 positions matching TRBD1. The CDR3 spans 14 residues. CDR1 MNHEY and CDR2 SVGAGI come from the germline V gene. V trimming: 6 bases; J trimming: 5 bases; junction bases outside the gene matches: 9. The CDR3 sequence is CASSPDRAGYGYTF. CDR3 in DNA: TGTGCCAGCAGCCCCGACAGGGCCGGGTATGGCTACACCTTC.

This chain links TRBV4-1 with TRBJ2-3, with 8 bases aligning to TRBD1. The junction had 15 bases not matched to a gene; V was cut back by 0 bases and J by 4 bases. The CDR3 consists of 19 residues. The germline gives CDR1 MGHRA, CDR2 YSYEKL. The CDR3 protein is CASSQDTGQGQAGADTQYF. CDR3 in DNA: TGCGCCAGCAGCCAAGATACTGGACAGGGACAGGCTGGGGCAGATACGCAGTATTTT.

This sequence joins TRBV7-3 and TRBJ2-1, with 8 bases aligning to TRBD2. This CDR3 has 16 amino acids. The ends lost 3 bases at V and 6 bases at J; junction bases unmatched: 10. CDR1 and CDR2 from the germline V gene are SGHTA and FQGTGA. The chain's CDR3 is CASSLGAGGARNEQFF. CDR3 sequence (DNA): TGTGCCAGCAGCTTGGGGGCCGGGGGGGCCCGCAATGAGCAGTTCTTC.

This clone was observed many times. The CDR3 DNA is TGTGCCAGTAGTGAACAGGGGGCGCAACGTCAGCCCCAGCATTTT. Protein: CASSEQGAQRQPQHF. This chain uses TRBV19 with TRBJ1-5; the match to TRBD1 covers 9 bases. CDR1 and CDR2 from the germline V gene are LNHDA and SQIVND (reference sequence). J lost 6 bases, V lost 5 bases, and 8 bases had no gene match. CDR3 length: 15 residues.

The V gene is TRBV6-4, the J gene TRBJ1-4; D uncertain. This CDR3 is 14 amino acids long. V was trimmed by 2 bases and J by 0 bases, leaving 4 bases between them. Looked up from germline, CDR1 is MRHNA and CDR2 is SNTAGT. The CDR3 reads CASSDRATNEKLFF. The DNA for the CDR3 is TGTGCCAGCAGTGACAGGGCAACTAATGAAAAACTGTTTTTT.

This clone was observed a single time. The chain employs TRBV7-3 and TRBJ2-7; 10 bases align to TRBD1. V lost 6 bases and J lost 2; bases outside the gene matches: 7. The CDR3 has 15 amino acids. CDR1 and CDR2 (germline): SGHTA, FQGTGA. The CDR3 DNA is TGTGCCAGCAGTCCTACCGGGACAGGGGCCTACGAGCAGTACTTC. Translation gives CASSPTGTGAYEQYF.

The chain links TRBV9 to TRBJ1-3, with no clear D. V was clipped by 3 bases and J by 0 bases, with 13 bases between them. Looked up from germline, CDR1 is SGDLS and CDR2 is YYNGEE. CDR3 length equals 16 residues. The CDR3 spells CASSAPKGNSGNTIYF. CDR3 in DNA: TGTGCCAGCAGCGCCCCCAAGGGAAACTCTGGAAACACCATATATTTT. The entire variable domain, with the rest obtained from reference TRBV9 and TRBJ1-3, is as follows: DSGVTQTPKHLITATGQRVTLRCSPRSGDLSVYWYQQSLDQGLQFLIQYYNGEERAKGNILERFSAQQFPDLHSELNLSSLELGDSALYFCASSAPKGNSGNTIYFGEGSWLTVV.

This clone was detected only a few times. The chain joins TRBV5-1 to TRBJ1-1; no definite D call. The CDR3 has 16 amino acids. V was pared by 1 base and J by 2 bases, with 15 bases between. The germline CDR1 and CDR2 sequences are SGHRS and YFSETQ. In DNA, the CDR3 is TGCGCCAGCAGCTTGTTGTTTGGAGGAGGTAACACTGAAGCTTTCTTT. It yields the protein CASSLLFGGGNTEAFF.

V and J are TRBV29-1 and TRBJ1-6, with D unresolved. Germline V gene sequence: CDR1 SQVTM, CDR2 ANQGSEA. The CDR3 is 13 residues long. The V end was cut by 4 bases, the J end by 7 bases, with 11 bases between. CDR3 sequence reads: CSVAPGENSPLHF. The CDR3 nucleotides are TGCAGCGTTGCTCCAGGCGAGAATTCACCCCTCCACTTT.

The chain employs TRBV12-3 or TRBV12-4 and TRBJ1-1, with 9 nucleotides matching TRBD1. J lost 5 bases, V lost 7 bases, and 5 bases had no gene match. The CDR3 is 13 residues long. The CDR3 sequence: CASTRGTGTEAFF. In DNA, the CDR3 is TGTGCCAGCACCCGTGGGACAGGGACTGAAGCTTTCTTT.

The chain carries TRBV12-3 or TRBV12-4 and TRBJ2-7; D remains ambiguous. There are 12 residues in the CDR3. V lost 5 bases to trimming and J lost 3 bases, with 8 bases between them. The CDR3 loop reads CASSGRNYEQYF. The CDR3 DNA reads as TGTGCCAGCAGTGGACGGAACTACGAGCAGTACTTC.

This sequence joins TRBV2 and TRBJ2-7; D unresolved. Germline lookup yields CDR1 SNHLY and CDR2 FYNNEI. V was clipped by 5 bases and J by 3 bases, with 5 bases between them. This CDR3 has 11 amino acids. CDR3: CASSWGYEQYF. CDR3 sequence (DNA): TGTGCCAGCAGTTGGGGCTACGAGCAGTACTTC.

This chain connects TRBV9 to TRBJ1-4; D ambiguous. V dropped 4 bases and J dropped 2 bases, with 9 bases sitting between them. There are 14 residues in the CDR3. CDR1 SGDLS and CDR2 YYNGEE come from the germline V gene. CDR3 nucleotide sequence: TGTGCCAGCAGCCTTACCGGGACTAATGAAAAACTGTTTTTT. This encodes CASSLTGTNEKLFF.

The V gene is TRBV27, the J gene TRBJ1-2; TRBD1 might be the D (6 bases). CDR1 and CDR2 (germline): MNHEY, SMNVEV (reference sequence). The germline V and J ends were trimmed by 10 bases and 3 bases, with 15 bases remaining between them. CDR3 length equals 13 residues. The CDR3 sequence: CATGTGQYYGYTF. As DNA, the CDR3 is TGTGCCACCGGAACAGGACAGTACTATGGCTACACCTTC.

There are a few counts of this clone. Additional DNA sequences in this sample encode the identical CDR3. The chain joins TRBV7-9 to TRBJ1-1, with D possibly being TRBD1 (6 bases). V lost 5 bases, J lost 4 bases, and 11 bases lay in between. The CDR3 is made up of 13 amino acids. The germline V gene has CDR1 SEHNR and CDR2 FQNEAQ (reference sequence). CDR3 nucleotides: TGTGCCAGCAGCCCTACAGGGTCCACTGAAGCTTTCTTT. Residues: CASSPTGSTEAFF.

The chain links TRBV12-3 or TRBV12-4 to TRBJ2-2, with D uncertain. The CDR3 is 13 amino acids. V lost 9 bases to trimming and J lost 1 base, with 9 bases between them. CDR3: CARTTENTGELFF. The CDR3 nucleotides read TGTGCCAGGACCACAGAGAACACCGGGGAGCTGTTTTTT.

The J gene is TRBJ1-2, the V gene TRBV6-5; possibly TRBD1 for D (5 bases). CDR3 length equals 13 residues. The germline V gene has CDR1 MNHEY and CDR2 SVGAGI. Trimming cost V 7 bases and J 3 bases, with 12 bases left between them. CDR3 sequence reads: CASTRDGDYGYTF. CDR3 bases: TGTGCCAGCACCAGGGATGGGGACTATGGCTACACCTTC.

The V call is TRBV12-3 or TRBV12-4, the J call TRBJ1-1; 7 bases line up with TRBD1. Unmatched junction bases numbered 5, after V lost 5 bases and J lost 5 bases. The CDR3 covers 13 residues. The CDR3 nucleotides read TGTGCCAGCAGTGCAACCAGGGGGACTGAAGCTTTCTTT. Protein product: CASSATRGTEAFF.

The CDR3 region is CASSPDALYEQYF. The CDR3 bases are TGTGCCAGCTCACCCGACGCCCTTTACGAGCAGTACTTC. The J gene is TRBJ2-7, the V gene TRBV18; D gene ambiguous. This CDR3 has 13 amino acids. Germline V gene sequence: CDR1 KGHSH, CDR2 LQKENI. Deletions cut 3 bases from V and 4 bases from J, with 10 bases between.

This clone was recorded a few times. The rearrangement joins TRBV2 to TRBJ2-3; unclear D gene. This CDR3 contains 12 residues. V was cut by 2 bases and J by 1 base, with 1 base left in between. CDR1 SNHLY and CDR2 FYNNEI come from the germline V gene. The CDR3 spells CASSERTDTQYF. As DNA, the CDR3 is TGTGCCAGCAGTGAACGCACAGATACGCAGTATTTT.

This clone was detected only a few times. The chain carries TRBV2 and TRBJ1-3, with unresolved D. Germline-derived CDR1 and CDR2 are SNHLY and FYNNEI. The CDR3 length is 15 residues. The V end lost 3 bases, the J end lost 0 bases, and 9 bases lay between the germline ends. In DNA form, the CDR3 reads TGTGCCAGCAGTGACGGTCCCAGCTCTGGAAACACCATATATTTT. Its translation is CASSDGPSSGNTIYF.

The chain joins TRBV7-6 to TRBJ2-5; 7 bases align to TRBD1. The CDR3 totals 13 residues. After removal of 5 bases from V and 5 bases from J, the junction contained 5 bases not matched to a gene. Germline-derived CDR1 and CDR2 are SGHVS and FNYEAQ. CDR3 bases: TGTGCCAGCAGCCCAGGGGGTGGGGAGACCCAGTACTTC. Its translation: CASSPGGGETQYF.

V is TRBV5-6 and J is TRBJ2-5; the D is unclear. Germline loops: CDR1 SGHDT, CDR2 YYEEEE. V lost 7 bases, J lost 2 bases, and 3 bases lay in between. This CDR3 spans 10 amino acids. The CDR3 coding sequence is TGTGCCAGCGGTCAAGAGACCCAGTACTTC. Translated, it gives CASGQETQYF.

There are a few counts of this clone. The rearrangement uses TRBV29-1 and TRBJ2-3; no definite D call. Germline CDR1 reads SQVTM; CDR2 reads ANQGSEA. Deletions cut 1 base from V and 2 bases from J, with 13 bases between. CDR3 length: 15 amino acids. The CDR3 region is CSVEGGPNFTDTQYF. The CDR3 region has the DNA TGCAGCGTTGAAGGTGGCCCGAACTTCACAGATACGCAGTATTTT.

The rearrangement joins TRBV20-1 to TRBJ2-7; D possibly corresponds to TRBD1 (6 bases). CDR1 is DFQATT and CDR2 is SNEGSKA in the germline V gene (reference sequence). V lost 3 bases and J 4 bases, leaving 22 bases between the germline ends. The CDR3 contains 16 residues. CDR3 region: CSASRPTTGHSYEQYF. The CDR3 DNA reads as TGCAGTGCTAGTCGACCCACTACGGGACACTCTTACGAGCAGTACTTC.